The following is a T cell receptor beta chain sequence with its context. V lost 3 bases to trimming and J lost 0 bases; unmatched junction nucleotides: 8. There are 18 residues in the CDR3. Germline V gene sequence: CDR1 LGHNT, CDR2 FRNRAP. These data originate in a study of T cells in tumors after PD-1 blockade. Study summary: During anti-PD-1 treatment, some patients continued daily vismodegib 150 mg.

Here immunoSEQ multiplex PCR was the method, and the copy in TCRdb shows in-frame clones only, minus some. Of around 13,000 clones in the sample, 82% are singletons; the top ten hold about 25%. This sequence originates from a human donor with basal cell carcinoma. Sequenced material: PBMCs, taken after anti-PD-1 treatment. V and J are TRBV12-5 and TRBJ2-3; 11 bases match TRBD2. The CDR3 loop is CASGFTSGGYSSTDTQYF. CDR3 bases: TGTGCTAGTGGTTTTACTAGCGGGGGATACTCTAGCACAGATACGCAGTATTTT.